The 19 T cell receptor beta chains below were found in one sample sequenced in a study of memory B cells and T cells in multiple sclerosis. TCRdb keeps only in-frame clones here, not all; method: immunoSEQ multiplex PCR. The sample lists approximately 30,000 clones; roughly 82% were seen once. Their antigens are not known. CFSE-dim autoproliferating and CFSE-high non-proliferating T cells from unstimulated culture were sequenced separately. Pooled replicate wells came from approximately 5x10^7 CFSE-labeled PBMCs cultured less than eight days without stimulus. Material for sequencing was PBMCs from blood kept in culture. The receptor source for this set is a human donor with multiple sclerosis.

V and J are TRBV2 and TRBJ2-3; maybe TRBD1 (5 bases). In germline, CDR1 is SNHLY, CDR2 FYNNEI. Trimming left V 7 bases short and J 5 bases short, with 10 bases between. This CDR3 is 12 amino acids long. CDR3 protein: CASTIRGDTQYF. The DNA of the CDR3 is TGTGCCAGCACTATTAGGGGAGATACGCAGTATTTT.

V is TRBV28 and J is TRBJ2-3; tentative D call: TRBD2 (5 bases). Germline lookup yields CDR1 MDHEN and CDR2 SYDVKM. The CDR3 is made up of 14 amino acids. Trimming took 6 bases from V and 6 from J, leaving 16 bases between them. The CDR3 here is CASSAIVERDTQYF. CDR3 nucleotides: TGTGCCAGCAGCGCCATTGTCGAGCGGGATACGCAGTATTTT.

This CDR3 is CASSYQQGDYEQYF. CDR3 in DNA: TGTGCCAGCAGTTATCAACAGGGGGACTACGAGCAGTACTTC. The J gene is TRBJ2-7, the V gene TRBV6-5; 8 bases align to TRBD1. The V gene end was trimmed by 3 bases and the J gene end by 3 bases; junction bases not matched to a gene: 4. The CDR3 runs 14 residues. Germline V gives CDR1 MNHEY, CDR2 SVGAGI.

This clone appeared a single time. The chain couples TRBV12-5 to TRBJ2-3; 7 positions agree with TRBD1. Trimming removed 2 bases from V and 2 bases from J; junction bases left unmatched: 4. The germline gives CDR1 LGHNT, CDR2 FRNRAP. The CDR3 extends over 15 amino acids. CDR3 in amino acids: CASGLSGQHTDTQYF. CDR3 DNA sequence: TGTGCTAGTGGTTTGTCGGGACAGCACACAGATACGCAGTATTTT.

The V and J genes are TRBV5-1 and TRBJ2-1; D is unclear. Deletions cut 4 bases from V and 12 bases from J, with 14 bases between. From germline, CDR1 is SGHRS and CDR2 YFSETQ. This CDR3 is 12 amino acids long. The CDR3: CASSPNIETQFF. CDR3 bases: TGCGCCAGCAGCCCAAACATAGAGACGCAGTTCTTC.

This rearrangement joins TRBV15 to TRBJ1-1; TRBD1 agrees at 7 bases. Germline assignment: CDR1 LNHNV and CDR2 YYDKDF (reference sequence). The CDR3 totals 13 residues. The V segment lost 3 bases and the J segment 8 bases; nucleotides outside the gene matches: 6. The CDR3 protein is CATSRVIQGEAFF. The CDR3 DNA reads as TGTGCCACCAGCAGGGTCATACAGGGGGAAGCTTTCTTT.

This chain links TRBV6-5 with TRBJ1-2, with D maybe TRBD1 (6 bases). The V end was cut by 8 bases, the J end by 8 bases, with 21 bases between. Per the germline V gene, CDR1 is MNHEY and CDR2 is SVGAGI. CDR3 size: 14 residues. CDR3 in amino acids: CASAPAPRGSGYTF. CDR3 bases: TGTGCCAGCGCGCCCGCCCCCAGGGGAAGCGGCTACACCTTC.

V and J are TRBV2 and TRBJ2-1; 10 bases fit TRBD2. Unmatched junction bases numbered 5, after V lost 6 bases and J lost 3 bases. This CDR3 spans 15 amino acids. The germline CDR1 and CDR2 sequences are SNHLY and FYNNEI. The CDR3 protein is CASRASSGGYNEQFF. As DNA, the CDR3 is TGTGCCAGCAGGGCGTCTAGCGGGGGCTACAATGAGCAGTTCTTC.

With regard to this clone: A junction boundary mismatches the germline segment, possibly from a read error. The V and J genes are TRBV18 and TRBJ2-2; 9 bases align to TRBD1. The CDR3 extends over 19 amino acids. CDR1 KGHSH and CDR2 LQKENI come from the germline V gene. The CDR3: CASSQLPRDRESDTGELLF. CDR3 DNA sequence: TGTGCCAGCTCACAACTACCCCGGGACAGGGAGTCGGACACCGGGGAGCTGCTTTTT.

This clone was seen just once. The rearrangement links TRBV5-5 to TRBJ1-1; D not certain. CDR3 size: 14 residues. Trimming pared 0 bases from V and 0 bases from J, leaving 6 bases between. Germline V gene lookup returns CDR1 SGHKS and CDR2 YYEKEE (reference sequence). Here the CDR3 reads CASSLGSVNTEAFF. The CDR3 nucleotides are TGTGCCAGCAGCTTGGGGTCAGTGAACACTGAAGCTTTCTTT.

The sample holds one count of this clone. The gene calls are TRBV27 and TRBJ2-7; D possibly uses TRBD1 or TRBD2 (5 bases each). Germline CDR1 is MNHEY and CDR2 is SMNVEV (reference sequence). V was pared by 4 bases and J by 0 bases, with 13 bases between. The CDR3 length is 15 residues. This chain's CDR3 is CASSYGPGTSYEQYF. The CDR3 DNA reads as TGTGCCAGCAGTTATGGCCCGGGGACCTCCTACGAGCAGTACTTC.

As for this clone: A junction boundary mismatches the germline segment, possibly from a read error. This chain uses TRBV2 with TRBJ1-5; D is unclear. The CDR3 extends over 15 amino acids. Germline V lookup: CDR1 SNHLY, CDR2 FYNNEI. The CDR3, as DNA: TGTGCCAGCAGCGAAGCCTTTCCTTGGAGTCAGCCCCAGCATTTT. Protein: CASSEAFPWSQPQHF.

This chain joins TRBV5-8 and TRBJ1-1; the D gene is possibly TRBD1 (6 bases). The V and J ends lost 4 bases and 3 bases respectively, with 16 bases between them. This CDR3 contains 15 residues. CDR1 and CDR2 (germline): SGHTS, YDEGEE. The CDR3 is CASSLWTARDTEAFF. The CDR3 region has the DNA TGTGCCAGCAGCCTATGGACAGCCAGGGACACTGAAGCTTTCTTT.

The chain links TRBV11-2 to TRBJ2-5, with 9 bases lining up with TRBD2. This CDR3 spans 13 amino acids. The V segment lost 5 bases and the J segment 7 bases; nucleotides outside the gene matches: 5. Germline loops: CDR1 SGHAT, CDR2 FQNNGV. The DNA of the CDR3 is TGTGCCAGCAGCGTCAGCGGGAGGCGGACCCAGTACTTC. Its translation is CASSVSGRRTQYF.

This clone was counted between two and nine times. V usage is TRBV7-9 and J usage is TRBJ2-1; 9 bases align to TRBD2. This CDR3 has 15 amino acids. Germline CDR1 reads SEHNR; CDR2 reads FQNEAQ (reference sequence). V shed 5 bases, J shed 7 bases, and the junction held 9 bases outside the gene matches. This CDR3 is CASSPGTSRGNEQFF. The DNA of the CDR3 is TGTGCCAGCAGCCCTGGGACTAGCCGAGGGAATGAGCAGTTCTTC.

The CDR3 region is CASSITLSDTQYF. The CDR3 bases are TGTGCCAGTAGTATAACCCTTTCAGATACGCAGTATTTT. The chain uses TRBV19 and TRBJ2-3; D remains ambiguous. The germline CDR1 and CDR2 sequences are LNHDA and SQIVND (reference sequence). The CDR3 has 13 amino acids. V was pared by 2 bases and J by 4 bases, with 7 bases between.

The chain links TRBV29-1 to TRBJ2-7; D possibly corresponds to TRBD1 (6 bases). Per germline, CDR1 SQVTM and CDR2 ANQGSEA. The V and J ends lost 8 bases and 6 bases respectively, with 23 bases between them. The CDR3 length is 14 residues. The CDR3 nucleotides are TGCAGCCCATCGTTGGGGGCGACCAGGGGCGAGCAGTACTTC. Translated, it gives CSPSLGATRGEQYF.

This chain connects TRBV6-1 to TRBJ1-3; no reliable D call. Trimming took off 6 bases at V and 4 bases at J, with 16 bases between the two ends. Germline CDR1 reads MNHNS; CDR2 reads SASEGT. The CDR3 contains 15 residues. CDR3 nucleotides: TGTGCCAGCAGAACCTATGGAACAGAAGGAAACACCATATATTTT. Amino acid sequence: CASRTYGTEGNTIYF.

A few counts support this clone. DNA for the CDR3: TGTGCCAGCAGTTACCTTGGGACAGGATATGGCTACACCTTC. Its translation is CASSYLGTGYGYTF. The V and J genes are TRBV6-5 and TRBJ1-2; 8 bases fit TRBD1. This CDR3 has 14 amino acids. V gave up 2 bases and J gave up 5 bases; unmatched junction bases: 4. CDR1 is MNHEY and CDR2 is SVGAGI in the germline V gene.